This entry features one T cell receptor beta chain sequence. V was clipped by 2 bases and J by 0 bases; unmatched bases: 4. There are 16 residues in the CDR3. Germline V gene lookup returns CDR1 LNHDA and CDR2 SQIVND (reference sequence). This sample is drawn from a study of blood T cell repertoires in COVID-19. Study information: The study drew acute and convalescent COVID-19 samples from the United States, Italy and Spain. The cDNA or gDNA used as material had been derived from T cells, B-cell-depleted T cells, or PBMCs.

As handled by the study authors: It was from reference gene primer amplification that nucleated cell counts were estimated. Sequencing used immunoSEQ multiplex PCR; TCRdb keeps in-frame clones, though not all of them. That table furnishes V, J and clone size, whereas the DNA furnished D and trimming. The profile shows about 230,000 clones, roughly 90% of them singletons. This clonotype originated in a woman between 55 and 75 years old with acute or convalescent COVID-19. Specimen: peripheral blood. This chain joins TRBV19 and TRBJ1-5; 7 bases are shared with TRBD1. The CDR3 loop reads CASSISGGDSNQPQHF. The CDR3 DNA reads TGTGCCAGTAGTATATCAGGGGGAGATAGCAATCAGCCCCAGCATTTT.